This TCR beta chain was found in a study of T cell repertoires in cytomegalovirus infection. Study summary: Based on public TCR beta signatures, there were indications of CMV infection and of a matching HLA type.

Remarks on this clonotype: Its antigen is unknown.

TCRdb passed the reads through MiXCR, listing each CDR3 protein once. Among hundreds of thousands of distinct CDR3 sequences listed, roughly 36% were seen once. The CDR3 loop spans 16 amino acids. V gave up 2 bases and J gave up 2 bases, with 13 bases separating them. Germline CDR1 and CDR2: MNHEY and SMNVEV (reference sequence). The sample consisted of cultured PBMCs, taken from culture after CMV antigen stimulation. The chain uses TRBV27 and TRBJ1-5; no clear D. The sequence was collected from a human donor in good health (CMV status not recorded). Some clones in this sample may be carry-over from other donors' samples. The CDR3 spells CASSLSPRQGNQPQHF. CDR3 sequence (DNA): TGTGCCAGCAGTTTAAGCCCCAGACAAGGCAATCAGCCCCAGCATTTT.